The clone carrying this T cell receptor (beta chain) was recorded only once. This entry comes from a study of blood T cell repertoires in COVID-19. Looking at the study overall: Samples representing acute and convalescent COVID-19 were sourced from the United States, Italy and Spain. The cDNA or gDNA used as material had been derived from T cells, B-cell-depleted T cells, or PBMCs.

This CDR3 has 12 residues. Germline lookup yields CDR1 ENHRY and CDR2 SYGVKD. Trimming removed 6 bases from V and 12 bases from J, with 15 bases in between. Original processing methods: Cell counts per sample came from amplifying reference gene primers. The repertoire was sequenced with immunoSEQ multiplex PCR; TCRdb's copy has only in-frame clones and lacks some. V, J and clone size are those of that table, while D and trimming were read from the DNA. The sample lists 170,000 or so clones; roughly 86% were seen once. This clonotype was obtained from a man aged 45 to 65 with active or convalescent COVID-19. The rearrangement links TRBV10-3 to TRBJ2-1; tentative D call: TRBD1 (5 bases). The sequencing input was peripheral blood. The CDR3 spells CAIRTQGFMQFF. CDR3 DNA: TGTGCCATCAGGACTCAGGGATTTATGCAGTTCTTC.